What follows are 25 T cell receptor beta chains derived from one specimen sequenced in a study of shared clonotypes between healthy human individuals. Sequencing was performed with immunoSEQ multiplex PCR; in TCRdb, only in-frame clones are kept and a portion is missing. This sample carries around 990,000 clones, around three quarters of them seen once, and the ten largest clones take 0.89%. The material sequenced was memory CD4+ T cells from PBMCs. The sample's subset: CD45RA-negative fraction. These receptors originate from a man younger than 35 in good health. Some clones in this sample may be carry-over from other donors' samples.

The chain employs TRBV7-9 and TRBJ1-2; D is unclear. The CDR3 is 13 amino acids. Trimming removed 5 bases at V and 8 bases at J, with 15 bases between. CDR1 SEHNR and CDR2 FQNEAQ come from the germline V gene (reference sequence). DNA of the CDR3: TGTGCCAGCAGCCCCGGGGTTCTTAGGGGCTACACCTTC. It translates to CASSPGVLRGYTF.

This clone was recorded at least ten times. A much larger clone is a single base away; this may be a read error. In the same sample, other DNA sequences code for this CDR3. This chain links TRBV5-4 with TRBJ1-2, with 7 bases identical to TRBD1. This CDR3 contains 14 residues. Germline V CDR1 and CDR2: SGHNT, YYREEE (reference sequence). V gave up 0 bases and J gave up 1 base; unmatched junction bases: 0. DNA of the CDR3: TGTGCCAGCAGCTTGGACAGGGGTAACTATGGCTACACCTTC. It specifies CASSLDRGNYGYTF. The whole variable domain, remainder taken from reference TRBV5-4 and TRBJ1-2, is ETGVTQSPTHLIKTRGQQVTLRCSSQSGHNTVSWYQQALGQGPQFIFQYYREEENGRGNFPPRFSGLQFPNYSSELNVNALELDDSALYLCASSLDRGNYGYTFGSGTRLTVV.

V gene TRBV6-4 combines with J gene TRBJ2-5; 10 positions match TRBD2. The CDR3 spans 17 residues. Germline loops: CDR1 MRHNA, CDR2 SNTAGT. Trimming cost V 2 bases and J 4 bases; bases outside gene matches: 10. The DNA for the CDR3 is TGTGCCAGCAGTGACGGTCTAGCGGGAGTACCCCCAGAGACCCAGTACTTC. It codes for CASSDGLAGVPPETQYF.

V is TRBV5-1 and J is TRBJ1-3; 7 bases fit TRBD1. This CDR3 is 17 amino acids long. The germline CDR1 and CDR2 sequences are SGHRS and YFSETQ. V trimming: 4 bases; J trimming: 4 bases; junction bases outside the gene matches: 14. The CDR3 here is CASSRGLQGKSGNTIYF. The CDR3 DNA reads as TGCGCCAGCAGCCGAGGCCTACAGGGGAAATCAGGAAACACCATATATTTT.

The rearrangement links TRBV2 to TRBJ1-2, with D hard to call. CDR3 length: 14 residues. Germline lookup yields CDR1 SNHLY and CDR2 FYNNEI. Between the trimmed V and J ends, which lost 5 bases and 4 bases, there was a span of 14 bases. The CDR3 DNA reads as TGTGCCAGCAGTCCAAATATCCGGGGCTATGGCTACACCTTC. It translates to CASSPNIRGYGYTF.

Here the CDR3 reads CASSLYRGLETQYF. The CDR3 region has the DNA TGCGCCAGCAGCTTGTACAGGGGGTTAGAGACCCAGTACTTC. The chain links TRBV5-1 to TRBJ2-5; 8 bases are shared with TRBD1. Germline lookup yields CDR1 SGHRS and CDR2 YFSETQ. The CDR3 is 14 amino acids. Losses at the gene ends were 1 base for V and 4 bases for J; bases not matched to a gene: 3.

This clone was found many times. V and J are TRBV5-8 and TRBJ1-4; TRBD1 agrees at 7 bases. The V and J ends lost 4 bases and 5 bases, in that order; junction bases with no gene match: 5. This CDR3 has 14 residues. Germline lookup yields CDR1 SGHTS and CDR2 YDEGEE. DNA for the CDR3: TGTGCCAGCAGCCCGGGACAGCGAAATGAAAAACTGTTTTTT. Its translation is CASSPGQRNEKLFF. The full variable domain, in which reference TRBV5-8 and TRBJ1-4 provide the parts outside the CDR3, is EAGVTQSPTHLIKTRGQQATLRCSPISGHTSVYWYQQALGLGLQFLLWYDEGEERNRGNFPPRFSGRQFPNYSSELNVNALELEDSALYLCASSPGQRNEKLFFGSGTQLSVL.

This rearrangement joins TRBV27 to TRBJ1-2; D perhaps matches TRBD1 (6 bases). V was cut by 0 bases and J by 2 bases, with 10 bases left in between. In germline, CDR1 is MNHEY, CDR2 SMNVEV (reference sequence). This CDR3 comprises 15 residues. For the CDR3, the DNA is TGTGCCAGCAGTTTATCGTGGCAGGGGAACTATGGCTACACCTTC. This encodes CASSLSWQGNYGYTF.

This clone has just a few counts. DNA of the CDR3: TGTGCCAGTAGAAAGGACTACAATACCTACGAGCAGTACTTC. Translation: CASRKDYNTYEQYF. The rearrangement joins TRBV7-2 to TRBJ2-7; a weak D match, TRBD2 (6 bases). Germline V gives CDR1 SGHTA, CDR2 FQGNSA. With 9 bases removed from V and 2 bases from J, the gap between germline ends came to 17 bases. The CDR3 consists of 14 residues.

Turning to this clone: Additional DNA sequences in this sample encode the identical CDR3. CDR3 nucleotide sequence: TGTGCCAGCAGCTCCGGACAGGGAGGAGAAGAGACCCAGTACTTC. As protein: CASSSGQGGEETQYF. The chain couples TRBV11-3 to TRBJ2-5, with TRBD1 matching over 8 bases. CDR1 and CDR2 from the germline V gene are SGHNT and YENEEA. V dropped 4 bases and J dropped 3; count of bases not matched to a gene: 7. CDR3 length: 15 residues.

This clone was detected only once. The chain joins TRBV5-6 to TRBJ2-1; D uncertain. V lost 0 bases and J 2 bases, leaving 9 bases between the germline ends. Germline V lookup: CDR1 SGHDT, CDR2 YYEEEE. The CDR3 has 15 residues. The CDR3 coding sequence is TGTGCCAGCAGCTTGGGGCACACGGCCTACAATGAGCAGTTCTTC. This gives the protein CASSLGHTAYNEQFF.

The V gene is TRBV10-2, the J gene TRBJ2-1, with D hard to call. Germline V lookup: CDR1 WSHSY, CDR2 SAAADI. The V end lost 4 bases, the J end lost 0 bases, and 16 bases lay between the germline ends. The CDR3 has 17 residues. The CDR3 region has the DNA TGCGCCAGCAGTGGCCCTGGGCGAATTAGCTCCTACAATGAGCAGTTCTTC. It codes for CASSGPGRISSYNEQFF.

The chain uses TRBV15 and TRBJ1-1, with 8 bases identical to TRBD1. The CDR3 totals 14 residues. Germline trimming cut 9 bases from V and 4 bases from J; bases unmatched to any gene: 10. CDR1 is LNHNV and CDR2 is YYDKDF in the germline V gene (reference sequence). CDR3: CATQGARTGTEAFF. CDR3 bases: TGTGCCACGCAGGGGGCCAGAACGGGCACTGAAGCTTTCTTT.

There are a few counts of this clone. V usage is TRBV5-5 and J usage is TRBJ2-1, with 9 positions matching TRBD1. V lost 4 bases, J lost 1 base, and 6 bases stayed unmatched. Germline CDR1 and CDR2: SGHKS and YYEKEE (reference sequence). The CDR3 contains 16 residues. The chain's CDR3 is CASSRRDRASYNEQFF. CDR3 DNA sequence: TGTGCCAGCAGCCGAAGGGACAGGGCTTCCTACAATGAGCAGTTCTTC.

The chain carries TRBV27 and TRBJ2-7, with TRBD2 matching 10 bases. CDR1 MNHEY and CDR2 SMNVEV come from the germline V gene (reference sequence). This CDR3 is 14 amino acids long. Unmatched junction bases numbered 8, after V lost 8 bases and J lost 4 bases. DNA for the CDR3: TGTGCCAGCTCGGGACTAGCGAGCCCTTACGAGCAGTACTTC. It yields the protein CASSGLASPYEQYF.

The gene calls are TRBV29-1 and TRBJ1-2; D is possibly TRBD1 (5 bases). The V and J ends lost 3 bases and 3 bases respectively, with 11 bases between them. Germline V lookup: CDR1 SQVTM, CDR2 ANQGSEA. The CDR3 spans 13 residues. In DNA, the CDR3 is TGCAGCGTTGATAAAGGGGAAGACTATGGCTACACCTTC. Amino acid sequence: CSVDKGEDYGYTF. The full variable domain, completed using reference TRBV29-1 and TRBJ1-2, is SAVISQKPSRDICQRGTSLTIQCQVDSQVTMMFWYRQQPGQSLTLIATANQGSEATYESGFVIDKFPISRPNLTFSTLTVSNMSPEDSSIYLCSVDKGEDYGYTFGSGTRLTVV.

About this clone itself: It is likely a read error: a sequence one base away is far more abundant. The V call is TRBV6-6, the J call TRBJ1-1, with unresolved D. Germline V gene data show CDR1 as MNHNY and CDR2 as SVGAGI (reference sequence). The CDR3 extends over 15 amino acids. V lost 4 bases to trimming and J lost 6 bases, with 18 bases between them. In DNA, the CDR3 is TGTGCCAGCAGTTCAACGCGGACGCCCAACGCTGAAGCTTTCTTT. Translation: CASSSTRTPNAEAFF.

The gene calls are TRBV9 and TRBJ2-3; 12 positions agree with TRBD1. This CDR3 spans 19 amino acids. The V gene end was trimmed by 4 bases and the J gene end by 5 bases; junction bases not matched to a gene: 17. CDR1 SGDLS and CDR2 YYNGEE come from the germline V gene. The CDR3 here is CASSRGTGGKREAGDTQYF. CDR3 coding DNA: TGTGCCAGCAGCCGCGGGACAGGGGGCAAGCGGGAGGCGGGAGATACGCAGTATTTT.

Of note for this clone: Other nucleotide sequences in the sample specify the same CDR3. The chain employs TRBV2 and TRBJ2-2; 7 nucleotides match TRBD1. Germline trimming cut 6 bases from V and 0 bases from J; bases unmatched to any gene: 1. CDR1 and CDR2 from the germline V gene are SNHLY and FYNNEI. The CDR3 extends over 14 amino acids. The CDR3 DNA reads as TGTGCCAGCAGGGACAGGACGAACACCGGGGAGCTGTTTTTT. Translating it yields CASRDRTNTGELFF.

This sequence joins TRBV9 and TRBJ2-3, with a possible D match to TRBD2 (6 bases). This CDR3 region has 17 residues. Germline CDR1 is SGDLS and CDR2 is YYNGEE. Between the trimmed V and J ends, which lost 0 bases and 0 bases, there was a span of 14 bases. CDR3: CASSVGAGQSSTDTQYF. The CDR3, as DNA: TGTGCCAGCAGCGTAGGCGCGGGGCAGTCTAGCACAGATACGCAGTATTTT. Variable domain in full (rest from reference TRBV9 and TRBJ2-3): DSGVTQTPKHLITATGQRVTLRCSPRSGDLSVYWYQQSLDQGLQFLIQYYNGEERAKGNILERFSAQQFPDLHSELNLSSLELGDSALYFCASSVGAGQSSTDTQYFGPGTRLTVL.

J is TRBJ2-3 and V is TRBV19; D might be TRBD1 (6 bases). Per germline, CDR1 LNHDA and CDR2 SQIVND (reference sequence). Trimming left V 6 bases short and J 1 base short, with 11 bases between. This CDR3 comprises 14 residues. The CDR3 region has the DNA TGTGCCAGTAGGAGGGACATGGGCACAGATACGCAGTATTTT. This codes for CASRRDMGTDTQYF.

The rearrangement links TRBV28 to TRBJ1-1; D is ambiguous. From germline, CDR1 is MDHEN and CDR2 SYDVKM. CDR3 length: 14 residues. V was cut by 6 bases and J by 3 bases, with 14 bases left in between. CDR3 region: CASRNPSWDTEAFF. CDR3 DNA sequence: TGTGCCAGCAGGAACCCCTCTTGGGACACTGAAGCTTTCTTT.

With respect to this clone: A clone one base away is much larger, so this may be a read error. Other DNA sequences in the same sample also yield this CDR3. J is TRBJ2-7 and V is TRBV11-2; D not resolved. V lost 9 bases and J 4 bases, leaving 13 bases between the germline ends. This CDR3 contains 12 residues. Germline CDR1 SGHAT, CDR2 FQNNGV. CDR3 protein: CASSRWGYEQYF. As DNA, the CDR3 is TGTGCCAGTAGCCGGTGGGGTTACGAGCAGTACTTC.

This chain joins TRBV2 and TRBJ1-3; D is uncertain. Germline V gives CDR1 SNHLY, CDR2 FYNNEI. The CDR3 extends over 13 amino acids. Trimming left V 5 bases short and J 2 bases short, with 7 bases between. CDR3 DNA sequence: TGTGCCAGCAGTCGAGGTACTGGAAACACCATATATTTT. Translation gives CASSRGTGNTIYF.

This clone was seen only a few times. Other DNA sequences of this sample code for an identical CDR3. This chain links TRBV2 with TRBJ2-7; no reliable D call. V gave up 4 bases and J gave up 2 bases, with 3 bases separating them. In germline, CDR1 is SNHLY, CDR2 FYNNEI. CDR3 length: 11 residues. CDR3 in DNA: TGTGCCAGCAGTGGGGCCTACGAGCAGTACTTC. It is translated as CASSGAYEQYF.